These T cell receptor beta chains were read from a single sample in a study of T cell responses to AZD1222 COVID-19 vaccine. Generated by immunoSEQ multiplex PCR, the TCRdb table keeps only in-frame clones and is missing some. The sample yields about 160,000 clones, just over 90% seen once. Sequencing was performed on peripheral blood, taken on day 0 of MenACWY control vaccination. The receptors derive from an adult in good health. Each CDR3 is given with its conserved first and last residue. A D gene is named only where the DNA matches it firmly. Clone size appears in some rows only: once, few, many, or a class for an expanded clone.

j_call	v_call	clone_size	d_call	cdr3_aa	cdr3_nt
TRBJ2-1	TRBV5-1	once	TRBD2	CASRSAGEVFYNEQFF	TGCGCCAGCAGATCCGCGGGAGAAGTCTTCTACAATGAGCAGTTCTTC
TRBJ2-2	TRBV7-3	.	TRBD2	CASSLAGLADGELFF	TGTGCCAGCAGCTTAGCGGGACTAGCGGACGGGGAGCTGTTTTTT
TRBJ2-1	TRBV11-2	.	.	CASTPGSYNEQFF	TGTGCCAGCACCCCAGGGTCCTACAATGAGCAGTTCTTC
TRBJ1-2	TRBV28	.	.	CASATQGVYGYTF	TGTGCCAGTGCTACCCAGGGAGTTTATGGCTACACCTTC
TRBJ1-3	TRBV20-1	.	.	CSASLSPDPGNTIYF	TGCAGTGCTAGTTTGAGCCCAGATCCTGGAAACACCATATATTTT
TRBJ2-7	TRBV7-2	.	.	CASSLVWGEQYF	TGTGCCAGCAGCTTAGTTTGGGGGGAGCAGTACTTC
TRBJ2-3	TRBV30	.	TRBD2	CAWSNSGSTDTQYF	TGTGCCTGGAGTAATAGCGGGAGTACAGATACGCAGTATTTT
TRBJ1-5	TRBV6-1	.	.	CASSEGQFSNQPQHF	TGTGCCAGCAGTGAAGGCCAGTTTAGCAATCAGCCCCAGCATTTT
TRBJ1-1	TRBV28	.	TRBD1	CASSFNRGQAFF	TGTGCCAGCAGTTTTAATAGGGGGCAAGCTTTCTTT
TRBJ2-3	TRBV6-5	.	TRBD2	CATTGAGGTDTQYF	TGTGCCACCACTGGCGCGGGAGGGACAGATACGCAGTATTTT